Following are 18 T cell receptor beta chains from one sample sequenced in a study of cytomegalovirus exposure and HLA in healthy donors. 60 Vbeta and 13 Jbeta primers were used in PCR. This table comes from immunoSEQ multiplex PCR, and its TCRdb copy is limited to in-frame clones, with some not included. The sample carries roughly 120,000 clones, about 60% recorded once. Source material: PBMCs. The origin of the receptors is a woman between 25 and 40 years old in good health and CMV-seronegative.

This clone was detected a few times. The chain has TRBV7-3 and TRBJ2-1; D is ambiguous. This CDR3 has 15 residues. Germline V CDR1 and CDR2: SGHTA, FQGTGA. Trimming shortened V by 5 bases and J by 3 bases, and 14 bases separated the two germline ends. The DNA of the CDR3 is TGTGCCAGCAGCCCTAGTGGCGGCGGCTACAATGAGCAGTTCTTC. It encodes CASSPSGGGYNEQFF.

V is TRBV6-1 and J is TRBJ2-3; D call uncertain. There are 15 residues in the CDR3. Trimming removed 4 bases at V and 2 bases at J, with 13 bases between. Germline loops: CDR1 MNHNS, CDR2 SASEGT. CDR3 region: CASSGEATPTDTQYF. The CDR3 DNA sequence: TGTGCCAGCAGTGGTGAGGCGACCCCCACAGATACGCAGTATTTT.

This chain links TRBV28 with TRBJ2-1; TRBD2 aligns across 13 bases. The V gene's germline CDR1 is MDHEN and CDR2 SYDVKM. The CDR3 has 14 amino acids. V was clipped by 7 bases and J by 8 bases; unmatched bases: 5. This CDR3 is CASKGLAGYHEQFF. In DNA, the CDR3 is TGTGCCAGCAAGGGACTAGCGGGATATCATGAGCAGTTCTTC.

This clone was seen once. This rearrangement joins TRBV29-1 to TRBJ2-5, with 7 positions matching TRBD1. TRBJ2-7 explains the end of the DNA better; the J call may be wrong. Germline V gene sequence: CDR1 SQVTM, CDR2 ANQGSEA. The CDR3 runs to 11 residues. The CDR3 loop reads CSPGQRDEQYF. The CDR3 DNA reads TGCAGCCCGGGACAGCGCGACGAGCAGTACTTC.

In its sample, this clone was seen once. The chain links TRBV30 to TRBJ1-4; weak D call: TRBD1 (5 bases). CDR3 length: 15 residues. Trimming stripped 5 bases from V and 0 bases from J, with 13 bases between. In germline, CDR1 is GTSNPN, CDR2 SVGIG (reference sequence). The CDR3 sequence is CAWAQGGTTNEKLFF. Here the CDR3 DNA reads TGTGCCTGGGCGCAGGGAGGAACAACTAATGAAAAACTGTTTTTT.

The genes are TRBV2 and TRBJ2-7; weak D call: TRBD1 (5 bases). The CDR3 is 13 residues long. Germline values: CDR1 SNHLY, CDR2 FYNNEI. Trimming took 1 base from V and 3 from J, leaving 7 bases between them. The CDR3 loop reads CASSEGTYYEQYF. The CDR3 nucleotides read TGTGCCAGCAGTGAAGGGACATACTACGAGCAGTACTTC.

A few counts support this clone. The chain carries TRBV5-1 and TRBJ1-1; D is unresolved. Germline V gene lookup returns CDR1 SGHRS and CDR2 YFSETQ. V was shortened by 0 bases and J by 1 base, with 10 bases between the two germline ends. The CDR3 length is 15 residues. CDR3: CASSLGAIGNTEAFF. As DNA, the CDR3 is TGCGCCAGCAGCTTGGGGGCAATCGGGAACACTGAAGCTTTCTTT.

J is TRBJ2-1 and V is TRBV9; 10 bases line up with TRBD2. Germline V lookup: CDR1 SGDLS, CDR2 YYNGEE. The V and J ends lost 0 bases and 8 bases, in that order; junction bases with no gene match: 8. The CDR3 consists of 16 residues. This chain's CDR3 is CASSVAPSGGTDEQFF. In nucleotides, the CDR3 is TGTGCCAGCAGCGTAGCACCTAGCGGGGGCACGGATGAGCAGTTCTTC.

The rearrangement links TRBV5-1 to TRBJ1-1; maybe TRBD1 (6 bases). Trimming left V 1 base short and J 5 bases short, with 12 bases between. This CDR3 region has 14 residues. Per germline, CDR1 SGHRS and CDR2 YFSETQ. Here the CDR3 DNA reads TGCGCCAGCAGCTTGTGGGGGCAGGGTACTGAAGCTTTCTTT. Encoded protein: CASSLWGQGTEAFF.

V gene TRBV19 combines with J gene TRBJ2-7; the match to TRBD1 covers 10 bases. The V gene's germline CDR1 is LNHDA and CDR2 SQIVND (reference sequence). The CDR3 consists of 14 residues. Trimming removed 5 bases from V and 7 bases from J; junction bases left unmatched: 8. CDR3 sequence (DNA): TGTGCCAGTAGTCCCCGGGACAGGGGATGGGAGCAGTACTTC. Translating it yields CASSPRDRGWEQYF.

The chain joins TRBV28 to TRBJ2-7; the D gene is possibly TRBD1 (6 bases). Per the germline V gene, CDR1 is MDHEN and CDR2 is SYDVKM. Trimming removed 3 bases from V and 5 bases from J, with 14 bases in between. The CDR3 length is 14 residues. The CDR3, as DNA: TGTGCCAGCAGTTTTACAGGGTGGGGACACGAGCAGTACTTC. Translated, it gives CASSFTGWGHEQYF.

The chain uses TRBV4-3 and TRBJ2-7; no clear D. V lost 0 bases to trimming and J lost 1 base, with 13 bases between them. This CDR3 has 16 residues. Germline CDR1 LGHNA, CDR2 YSLEER. The CDR3 sequence: CASSQDRSVGSYEQYF. For the CDR3, the DNA is TGCGCCAGCAGCCAAGATCGAAGCGTCGGATCCTACGAGCAGTACTTC.

The chain employs TRBV9 and TRBJ2-2; 8 bases are shared with TRBD2. The CDR3 is 17 amino acids. The V segment lost 4 bases and the J segment 0 bases; nucleotides outside the gene matches: 8. CDR1 and CDR2 (germline): SGDLS, YYNGEE. CDR3 nucleotide sequence: TGTGCCAGCAGCAGAGGGACTAGACTTTCGAACACCGGGGAGCTGTTTTTT. It translates to CASSRGTRLSNTGELFF.

This chain uses TRBV13 with TRBJ2-3; TRBD2 might be the D (6 bases). The CDR3 is 12 amino acids. The ends were cut back, 5 bases at V and 3 bases at J, with 6 bases in the middle. The germline V gene encodes CDR1 PRHDT and CDR2 FYEKMQ (reference sequence). This CDR3 is CASSRETDTQYF. The CDR3 DNA follows: TGTGCCAGCAGCCGGGAGACAGATACGCAGTATTTT.

The CDR3 protein is CASSAGLAGVFETQYF. The CDR3 nucleotides read TGTGCCAGCAGTGCAGGACTAGCGGGAGTCTTCGAGACCCAGTACTTC. V usage is TRBV27 and J usage is TRBJ2-5; TRBD2 agrees at 13 bases. Germline V gives CDR1 MNHEY, CDR2 SMNVEV (reference sequence). The CDR3 has 16 amino acids. Germline trimming cut 5 bases from V and 5 bases from J; bases unmatched to any gene: 8.

This clone came up many times. The chain links TRBV4-3 to TRBJ1-5; 8 nucleotides align to TRBD1. Germline CDR1 LGHNA, CDR2 YSLEER. V was pared by 0 bases and J by 0 bases, with 10 bases of the junction left unmatched. This CDR3 has 19 amino acids. CDR3 in amino acids: CASSQDIYRGEYSNQPQHF. The CDR3 nucleotides read TGCGCCAGCAGCCAAGATATCTACAGGGGGGAATATAGCAATCAGCCCCAGCATTTT.

The chain couples TRBV19 to TRBJ2-7, with 8 bases aligning to TRBD2. This CDR3 spans 14 amino acids. Losses at the gene ends were 5 bases for V and 1 base for J; bases not matched to a gene: 4. Germline V gene sequence: CDR1 LNHDA, CDR2 SQIVND (reference sequence). CDR3 loop: CASSQKRESYEQYF. The CDR3 coding sequence is TGTGCCAGTAGTCAAAAGCGGGAGTCCTACGAGCAGTACTTC.

This chain links TRBV6-1 with TRBJ2-7, with 8 bases identical to TRBD1. The junction had 4 bases not matched to a gene; V was cut back by 5 bases and J by 4 bases. Per the germline V gene, CDR1 is MNHNS and CDR2 is SASEGT. The CDR3 loop spans 13 amino acids. This chain's CDR3 is CASSLQGAYEQYF. CDR3 nucleotides: TGTGCCAGCAGTCTGCAGGGGGCGTACGAGCAGTACTTC.